This T cell receptor beta chain was captured by sequencing in a study of T cell responses to AZD1222 COVID-19 vaccine. Deletions cut 7 bases from V and 2 bases from J, with 9 bases between. Per germline, CDR1 MDHEN and CDR2 SYDVKM. The CDR3 extends over 13 amino acids. Repertoires were generated with immunoSEQ multiplex PCR, while TCRdb's copy carries only in-frame clones and drops some. The sample yields 200,000 or so clones, around 93% seen once. The sequencing used peripheral blood, collected on day 0 of AZD1222 vaccination. The genes are TRBV28 and TRBJ1-3; D is uncertain. This receptor was taken from an adult in good health. CDR3 region: CASIQGPGNTIYF. CDR3 bases: TGTGCCAGCATTCAAGGTCCTGGAAACACCATATATTTT.